The following is a TCR beta chain sequence with its context. Measured with immunoSEQ multiplex PCR; TCRdb has only the in-frame clones, and not every one. This sample yields roughly 150,000 clones, of which approximately 80% are seen a single time; about a tenth belongs to the top ten. This sample is part of a study of blood T cell repertoires in COVID-19. Looked up from germline, CDR1 is MNHEY and CDR2 is SVGEGT. The CDR3 length is 13 residues. V was clipped by 7 bases and J by 4 bases, with 13 bases between them. This rearrangement joins TRBV6-2 or TRBV6-3 to TRBJ1-1, with a possible D match to TRBD1 (6 bases). The TCR comes from a human donor in a cohort sampled during active COVID-19. The specimen was peripheral blood. CDR3 sequence: CASNPQGFTEAFF. CDR3 coding DNA: TGTGCCAGCAACCCACAGGGATTCACTGAAGCTTTCTTT.